These T cell receptor beta chains were read from a single sample in a study of CD8 T cells in ankylosing spondylitis. MiXCR was run by TCRdb on the 5' RACE reads, yielding one entry per CDR3 protein. The table includes some 130,000 distinct CDR3 sequences, approximately 7.4% detected once. Sequenced: blood, either unsorted or a sorted T cell fraction (not recorded which). The receptors stem from a female donor with ankylosing spondylitis or in good health (not recorded which). The CDR3 runs from the conserved cysteine through the conserved F or W. A D gene is named only where the DNA matches it firmly. Size is stated for part of the rows, as once, few or many counts, or as a class when the clone is expanded.

d_call	v_call	clone_size	j_call	cdr3_nt	cdr3_aa
TRBD1	TRBV12-3/TRBV12-4	many	TRBJ2-5	TGTGCCAGCAGTGGGACAGCCCAAGAGACCCAGTACTTC	CASSGTAQETQYF
.	TRBV20-1	many	TRBJ1-5	TGCAGTGCTAGAGGCGACAGCAATCAGCCCCAGCATTTT	CSARGDSNQPQHF
.	TRBV10-3	many	TRBJ2-4	TGTGCCATCAGTGATCCTTCAGGGATAGCCAAAAACATTCAGTACTTC	CAISDPSGIAKNIQYF
.	TRBV5-1	many	TRBJ1-2	TGCGCCAGCAGCTTGGTGGGACAAGACTATGGCTACACCTTC	CASSLVGQDYGYTF
TRBD1	TRBV5-1	many	TRBJ2-6	TGCGCCAGCAGCTTAGGTGGGACAGGGGGCATGTCCAACGTCCTGACTTTC	CASSLGGTGGMSNVLTF
TRBD1	TRBV28	many	TRBJ1-2	TGTGCCAGCAGTTTGACAGGGAACTATGGCTACACCTTC	CASSLTGNYGYTF
TRBD1	TRBV20-1	many	TRBJ2-7	TGCAGTGCTACTACAGGGGGCCCGAGCTCCTACGAGCAGTACTTC	CSATTGGPSSYEQYF
.	TRBV5-6	many	TRBJ1-1	TGTGCCAGCAGCCGGGGGTACACTGAAGCTTTCTTT	CASSRGYTEAFF
.	TRBV5-1	few	TRBJ1-2	TGCGCCAGCAGCCCCGGACAGAACTACTATGGCTACACCTTC	CASSPGQNYYGYTF
TRBD2	TRBV11-2	.	TRBJ2-3	TGTGCCAGCAGCACGGGACTAGCGGGGGACACAGATACGCAGTATTTT	CASSTGLAGDTDTQYF
.	TRBV12-3/TRBV12-4	many	TRBJ1-2	TGTGCCAGCACACGGTCGGCAGCTAACTATGGCTACACCTTC	CASTRSAANYGYTF
TRBD1	TRBV6-2/TRBV6-3	.	TRBJ2-7	TGTGCCAGCAGTTACGACGATACAGGGGGCGAGCAGTACTTC	CASSYDDTGGEQYF
TRBD1	TRBV5-1	few	TRBJ1-1	TGCGCCAGCAGCTTAGGGGACAGTTGGATGGGTACTGAAGCTTTCTTT	CASSLGDSWMGTEAFF
TRBD1	TRBV12-3/TRBV12-4	many	TRBJ2-7	TGTGCCAGCAGTTTCTCAGGGGGAGCCTACGAGCAGTACTTC	CASSFSGGAYEQYF
TRBD1	TRBV7-9	few	TRBJ2-7	TGTGCCAGCGGGACAGTCTATTACGAGCAGTACTTC	CASGTVYYEQYF
.	TRBV7-8	many	TRBJ2-5	TGTGCCAGCAGCATGGGAGAGACCCAGTACTTC	CASSMGETQYF
.	TRBV28	many	TRBJ2-2	TGTGCCAGCAGTCGGCGACCGACACCCGAGGGGGAGCTGTTTTTT	CASSRRPTPEGELFF
.	TRBV7-9	many	TRBJ1-2	TGTGCCAGCACCCCTCCGGTTTTCTATGGCTACACCTTC	CASTPPVFYGYTF
.	TRBV6-1	many	TRBJ2-2	TGTGCCAGCACCCCCCGACTGACAGGGAACACCGGGGAGCTGTTTTTT	CASTPRLTGNTGELFF
TRBD1	TRBV11-3	many	TRBJ1-1	TGTGCCAGCAGCTTAGGACCGGGGACAGGGGAACGGAACACTGAAGCTTTCTTT	CASSLGPGTGERNTEAFF
TRBD2	TRBV4-1	many	TRBJ2-7	TGCGCCAGCAGCCAAGATAGGGTAGCGGGGGACTACGAGCAGTACTTC	CASSQDRVAGDYEQYF
TRBD2	TRBV10-3	many	TRBJ2-1	TGTGCCATCAGTAATCGACTAGCGTATCCGTTCTTC	CAISNRLAYPFF
.	TRBV7-6	many	TRBJ2-7	TGTGCCAGCAGCCCAGGCCCCGGGTACGAGCAGTACTTC	CASSPGPGYEQYF
.	TRBV12-3/TRBV12-4	many	TRBJ1-2	TGTGCCAGCAGTCAATCCCCGGACGGTAACTATGGCTACACCTTC	CASSQSPDGNYGYTF
TRBD1	TRBV5-5	few	TRBJ1-2	TGTGCCAGCAGCTTGGTGGGACAGGGGTCCTATGGCTACACCTTC	CASSLVGQGSYGYTF
.	TRBV29-1	many	TRBJ2-1	TGCAGCGTTGAAGATCCCTCCCCGGGACTCAATGAGCAGTTCTTC	CSVEDPSPGLNEQFF
.	TRBV5-5	many	TRBJ2-3	TGTGCCAGCAGCTTGGAAGGTCATACGCAGTATTTT	CASSLEGHTQYF
TRBD2	TRBV6-4	many	TRBJ2-1	TGTGCCAGCAGTCCCGGGACTAGCGGGGACAATGAGCAGTTCTTC	CASSPGTSGDNEQFF
TRBD1	TRBV7-9	.	TRBJ2-3	TGTGCCAGCAGCTTACTCCGGGACAGACACACAGATACGCAGTATTTT	CASSLLRDRHTDTQYF
.	TRBV7-2	many	TRBJ2-4	TGTGCCAGCAGGGAGACATTAGCCAAAAACATTCAGTACTTC	CASRETLAKNIQYF
TRBD1	TRBV12-3/TRBV12-4	many	TRBJ2-3	TGTGCCAGCAGTGTCGACAGGGCAGTTAGCACAGATACGCAGTATTTT	CASSVDRAVSTDTQYF
TRBD1	TRBV4-3	many	TRBJ1-4	TGCGCCAGCAGCCAAAATATGGGACAGCGTCAGGGAAAACTGTTTTTT	CASSQNMGQRQGKLFF
.	TRBV24-1	.	TRBJ1-5	TGTGCCACCAGTGGGCAACCCCAGCCCCAGCATTTT	CATSGQPQPQHF
.	TRBV20-1	many	TRBJ1-2	TGCAGTGCTAGAACACAGGATTATGCTAACTATGGCTACACCTTC	CSARTQDYANYGYTF
.	TRBV7-9	few	TRBJ2-1	TGTGCCAGCAGCTCCACCTCGGGGGGCTTAAACAATGAGCAGTTCTTC	CASSSTSGGLNNEQFF
.	TRBV11-1	many	TRBJ1-1	TGTGCCAGCAGCGCCGGACCGGCTGAAGCTTTCTTT	CASSAGPAEAFF
.	TRBV6-5	many	TRBJ2-7	TGTGCCAGCAGTTATGTGGCAGAGTACTCCTACGAGCAGTACTTC	CASSYVAEYSYEQYF
TRBD1	TRBV6-1	.	TRBJ1-1	TGTGCCAGCAGTGAAATTACAGGGGCATACACTGAAGCTTTCTTT	CASSEITGAYTEAFF
.	TRBV30	.	TRBJ1-1	TGTGCCTGGAGTGTATGGGCATTGAACACTGAAGCTTTCTTT	CAWSVWALNTEAFF
.	TRBV2	.	TRBJ1-4	TGTGCCAGCAGTAACGGGTGGATGGGCCAACTGTTTTTT	CASSNGWMGQLFF
.	TRBV12-3/TRBV12-4	many	TRBJ1-2	TGTGCCAGCAGTTTTAATTCCCCCGATGGCTACACCTTC	CASSFNSPDGYTF
.	TRBV11-3	few	TRBJ2-3	TGTGCCAGCAGCCCTAGAGGGCTGAAAGATACGCAGTATTTT	CASSPRGLKDTQYF
.	TRBV20-1	many	TRBJ1-5	TGCAGTGCACTCCCCGGTTTGAGGAGCAATCAGCCCCAGCATTTT	CSALPGLRSNQPQHF
.	TRBV28	many	TRBJ2-3	TGTGCCAGCAGTTTGGGCAGGAGGGATCCTAGCACAGATACGCAGTATTTT	CASSLGRRDPSTDTQYF
TRBD1	TRBV5-1	.	TRBJ1-1	TGCGCCAGCGGAGGGGGCCTCAACACTGAAGCTTTCTTT	CASGGGLNTEAFF
TRBD1	TRBV25-1	many	TRBJ2-7	TGTGCCAGCAGTGACCCTAACCGGGACAGCTCCTACGAGCAGTACTTC	CASSDPNRDSSYEQYF
TRBD1	TRBV5-1	many	TRBJ1-2	TGCGCCAGCAGCCCCGAAATCCGGACAGGCAGAAACTATGGCTACACCTTC	CASSPEIRTGRNYGYTF
.	TRBV3-1	many	TRBJ1-6	TGTGCCAGCAGCCAAGCAGGGGTGGATAATTCACCCCTCCACTTT	CASSQAGVDNSPLHF
.	TRBV12-3/TRBV12-4	many	TRBJ2-1	TGTGCCAGCAGTTCCGGACTGCCCTCCTACAATGAGCAGTTCTTC	CASSSGLPSYNEQFF
TRBD1	TRBV7-9	.	TRBJ2-1	TGTGCCAGCAGCTTAGGACAGGGGTTACAGGAGCAGTTCTTC	CASSLGQGLQEQFF
.	TRBV12-3/TRBV12-4	.	TRBJ2-7	TGTGCCAGCAGTCCCCGGGGGTCAGAACCCTACGAGCAGTACTTC	CASSPRGSEPYEQYF
.	TRBV7-2	many	TRBJ1-4	TGTGCCAGCAGCTTAGTGCGGGGGGCCCTCGGTGAAAAACTGTTTTTT	CASSLVRGALGEKLFF
.	TRBV2	many	TRBJ2-1	TGTGCCAGCAGCTCATACACAGGGTCTTCCTACAATGAGCAGTTCTTC	CASSSYTGSSYNEQFF
TRBD1	TRBV4-2	many	TRBJ1-6	TGTGCCAGCAGCCAAACAGGGGGAAGTAATTCACCCCTCCACTTT	CASSQTGGSNSPLHF